This T cell receptor (beta chain) was sequenced for a study of cytomegalovirus exposure and HLA in healthy donors. Study-level findings and limits: According to reports, the classifier identified cytomegalovirus status with high specificity and sensitivity. Most TCR sequences were seen very rarely across donors, but some public TCRs occurred in many. Altogether, more than 150 TCR beta chains were recorded as cytomegalovirus-associated.

As regards this clone: Its antigen is undetermined.

Germline loops: CDR1 MNHEY, CDR2 SVGAGI. The CDR3 runs to 13 residues. Trimming stripped 7 bases from V and 8 bases from J, with 17 bases between. The donors were in the approximately 130-subject validation cohort, distinct from the approximately 700-subject first cohort. Assay used: immunoSEQ multiplex PCR; TCRdb lists only in-frame clones, some missing. The repertoire holds over 200,000 clones, approximately 87% seen once, with 5.5% to 7% in the top ten. Sequenced input: PBMCs. This receptor was identified in a woman under 30 in good health and CMV-seronegative. The chain uses TRBV6-5 and TRBJ1-2; D perhaps matches TRBD1 (5 bases). The CDR3 bases are TGTGCCAGCACCGCGGCCCCCCAGGGAGGCTACACCTTC. It yields the protein CASTAAPQGGYTF.